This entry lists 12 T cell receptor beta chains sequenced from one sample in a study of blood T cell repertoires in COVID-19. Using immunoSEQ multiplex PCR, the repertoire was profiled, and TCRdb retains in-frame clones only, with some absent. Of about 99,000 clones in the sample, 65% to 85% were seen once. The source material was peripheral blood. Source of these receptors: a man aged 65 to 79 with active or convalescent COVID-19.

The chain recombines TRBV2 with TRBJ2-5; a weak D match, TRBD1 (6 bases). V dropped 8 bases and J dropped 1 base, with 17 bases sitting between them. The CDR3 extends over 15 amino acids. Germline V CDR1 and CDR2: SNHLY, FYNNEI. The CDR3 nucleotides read TGTGCCAGCTCCTTTTACAGGGTGACCCAAGAGACCCAGTACTTC. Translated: CASSFYRVTQETQYF.

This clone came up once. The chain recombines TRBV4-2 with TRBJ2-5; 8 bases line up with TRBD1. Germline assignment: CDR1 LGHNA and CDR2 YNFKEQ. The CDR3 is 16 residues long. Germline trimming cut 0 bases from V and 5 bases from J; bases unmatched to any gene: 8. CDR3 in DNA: TGTGCCAGCAGCCAAGATGGGCCAGGGGGCATCGAGACCCAGTACTTC. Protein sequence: CASSQDGPGGIETQYF.

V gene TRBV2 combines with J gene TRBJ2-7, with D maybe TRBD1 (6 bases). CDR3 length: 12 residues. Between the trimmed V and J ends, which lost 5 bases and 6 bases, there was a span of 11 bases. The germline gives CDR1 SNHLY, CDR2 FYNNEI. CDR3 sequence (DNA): TGTGCCAGCAGTAGCGAGGGGGTCGAGCAGTACTTC. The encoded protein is CASSSEGVEQYF.

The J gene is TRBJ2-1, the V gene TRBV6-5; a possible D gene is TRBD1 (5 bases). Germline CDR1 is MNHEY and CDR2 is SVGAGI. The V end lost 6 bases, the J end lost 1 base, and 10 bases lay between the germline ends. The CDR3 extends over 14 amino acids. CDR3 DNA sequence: TGTGCCAGCAGAAAAACAGGATCCTACAATGAGCAGTTCTTC. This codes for CASRKTGSYNEQFF.

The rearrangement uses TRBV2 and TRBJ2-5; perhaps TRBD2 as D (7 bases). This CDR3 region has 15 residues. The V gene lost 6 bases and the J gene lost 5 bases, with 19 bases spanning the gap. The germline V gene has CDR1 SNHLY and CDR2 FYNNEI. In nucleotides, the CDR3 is TGTGCCAGCAGGGGGAGGGGACTAACAGGGGAGACCCAGTACTTC. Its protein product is CASRGRGLTGETQYF.

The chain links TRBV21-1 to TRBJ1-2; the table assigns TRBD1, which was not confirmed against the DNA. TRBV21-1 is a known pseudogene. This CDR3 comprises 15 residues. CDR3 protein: CASSDNHRGLRGYTF. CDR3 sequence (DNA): TGTGCCAGCAGCGACAACCACAGGGGGCTGCGGGGCTACACCTTC.

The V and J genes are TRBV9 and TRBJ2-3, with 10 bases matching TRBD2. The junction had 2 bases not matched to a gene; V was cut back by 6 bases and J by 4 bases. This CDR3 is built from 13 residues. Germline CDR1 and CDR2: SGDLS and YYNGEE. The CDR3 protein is CASNSGGPDTQYF. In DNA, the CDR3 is TGTGCCAGCAATAGCGGGGGGCCAGATACGCAGTATTTT.

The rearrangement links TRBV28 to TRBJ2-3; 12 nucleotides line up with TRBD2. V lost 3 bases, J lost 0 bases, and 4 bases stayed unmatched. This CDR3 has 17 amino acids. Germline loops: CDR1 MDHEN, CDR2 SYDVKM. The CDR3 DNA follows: TGTGCCAGCAGTTTCCCCGGACTAGCGGGGAGCACAGATACGCAGTATTTT. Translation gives CASSFPGLAGSTDTQYF.

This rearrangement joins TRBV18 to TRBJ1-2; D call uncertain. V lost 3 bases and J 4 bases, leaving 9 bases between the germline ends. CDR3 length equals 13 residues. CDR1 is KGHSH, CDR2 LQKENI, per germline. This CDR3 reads CASSPGPIYGYTF. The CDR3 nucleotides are TGTGCCAGCTCACCTGGGCCCATCTATGGCTACACCTTC.

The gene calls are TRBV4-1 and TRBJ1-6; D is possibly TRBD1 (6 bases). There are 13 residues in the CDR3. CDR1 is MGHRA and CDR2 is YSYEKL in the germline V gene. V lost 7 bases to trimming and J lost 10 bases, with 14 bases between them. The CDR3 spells CASNIGGNSPLHF. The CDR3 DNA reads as TGCGCCAGCAATATAGGGGGAAACTCACCCCTCCACTTT.

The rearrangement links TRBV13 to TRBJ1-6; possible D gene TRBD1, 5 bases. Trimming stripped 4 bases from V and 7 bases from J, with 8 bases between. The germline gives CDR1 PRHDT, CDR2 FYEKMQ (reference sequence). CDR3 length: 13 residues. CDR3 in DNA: TGTGCCAGCAGCTCTCGACAGAATTCACCCCTCCACTTT. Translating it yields CASSSRQNSPLHF. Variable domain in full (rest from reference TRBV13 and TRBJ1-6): AAGVIQSPRHLIKEKRETATLKCYPIPRHDTVYWYQQGPGQDPQFLISFYEKMQSDKGSIPDRFSAQQFSDYHSELNMSSLELGDSALYFCASSSRQNSPLHFGNGTRLTVT.

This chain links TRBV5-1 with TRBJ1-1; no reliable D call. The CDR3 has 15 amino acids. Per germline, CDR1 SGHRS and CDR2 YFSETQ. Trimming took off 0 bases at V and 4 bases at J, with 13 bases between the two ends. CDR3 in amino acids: CASSLGVGGSTEAFF. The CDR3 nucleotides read TGCGCCAGCAGCTTGGGAGTAGGTGGGAGCACTGAAGCTTTCTTT.